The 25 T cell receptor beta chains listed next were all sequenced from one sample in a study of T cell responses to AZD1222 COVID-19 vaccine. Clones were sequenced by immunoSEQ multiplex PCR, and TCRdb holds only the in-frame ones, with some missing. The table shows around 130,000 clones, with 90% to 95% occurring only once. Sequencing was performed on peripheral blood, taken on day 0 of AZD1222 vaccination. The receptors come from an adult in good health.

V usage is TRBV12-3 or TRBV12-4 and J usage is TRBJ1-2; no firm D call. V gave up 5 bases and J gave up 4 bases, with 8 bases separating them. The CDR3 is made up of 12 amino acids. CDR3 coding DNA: TGTGCCAGCAGTCCAGGAGGCTATGGCTACACCTTC. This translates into CASSPGGYGYTF.

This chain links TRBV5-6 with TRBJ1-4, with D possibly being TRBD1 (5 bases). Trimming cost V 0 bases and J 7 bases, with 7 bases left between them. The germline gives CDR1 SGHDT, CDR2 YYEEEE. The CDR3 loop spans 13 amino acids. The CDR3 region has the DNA TGTGCCAGCAGCTTGGCTGGGGGTGAAAAACTGTTTTTT. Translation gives CASSLAGGEKLFF.

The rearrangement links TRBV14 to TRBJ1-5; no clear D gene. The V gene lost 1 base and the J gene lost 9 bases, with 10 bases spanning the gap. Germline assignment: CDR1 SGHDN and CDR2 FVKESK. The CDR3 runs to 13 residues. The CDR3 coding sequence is TGTGCCAGCAGCCAAGGATTATCAGGGCCCCAGCATTTT. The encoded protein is CASSQGLSGPQHF.

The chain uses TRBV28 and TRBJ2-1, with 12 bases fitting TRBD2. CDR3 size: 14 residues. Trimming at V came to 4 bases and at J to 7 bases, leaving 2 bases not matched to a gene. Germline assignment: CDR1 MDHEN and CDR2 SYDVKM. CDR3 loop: CASSSSGRGNEQFF. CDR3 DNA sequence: TGTGCCAGCAGTTCTAGCGGGAGGGGGAATGAGCAGTTCTTC.

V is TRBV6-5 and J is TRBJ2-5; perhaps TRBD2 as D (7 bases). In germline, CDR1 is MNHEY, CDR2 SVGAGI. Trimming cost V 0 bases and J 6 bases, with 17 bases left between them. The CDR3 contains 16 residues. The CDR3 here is CASSYSNRGGAKTQYF. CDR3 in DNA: TGTGCCAGCAGTTACTCTAACCGTGGGGGGGCGAAGACCCAGTACTTC.

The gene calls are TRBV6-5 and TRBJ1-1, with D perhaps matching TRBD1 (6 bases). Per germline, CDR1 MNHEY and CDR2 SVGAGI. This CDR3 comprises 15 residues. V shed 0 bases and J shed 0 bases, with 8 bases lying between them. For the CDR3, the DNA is TGTGCCAGCAGTTACTCAAAGGGGGTGAACACTGAAGCTTTCTTT. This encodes CASSYSKGVNTEAFF.

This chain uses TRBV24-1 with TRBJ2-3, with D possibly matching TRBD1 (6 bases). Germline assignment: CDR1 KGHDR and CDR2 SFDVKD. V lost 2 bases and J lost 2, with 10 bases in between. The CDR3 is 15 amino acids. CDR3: CATSDWTDTTDTQYF. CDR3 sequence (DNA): TGTGCCACCAGTGATTGGACAGATACCACAGATACGCAGTATTTT.

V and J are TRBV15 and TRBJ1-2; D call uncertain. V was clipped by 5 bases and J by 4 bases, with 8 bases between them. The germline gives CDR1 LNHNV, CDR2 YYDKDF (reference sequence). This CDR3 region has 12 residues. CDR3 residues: CATSSGAYGYTF. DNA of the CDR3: TGTGCCACCAGCTCCGGAGCCTATGGCTACACCTTC.

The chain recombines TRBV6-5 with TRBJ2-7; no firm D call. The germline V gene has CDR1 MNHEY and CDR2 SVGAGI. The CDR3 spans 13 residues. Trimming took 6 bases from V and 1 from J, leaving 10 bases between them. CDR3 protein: CASSILISYEQYF. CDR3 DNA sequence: TGTGCCAGCAGCATCCTAATTTCCTACGAGCAGTACTTC.

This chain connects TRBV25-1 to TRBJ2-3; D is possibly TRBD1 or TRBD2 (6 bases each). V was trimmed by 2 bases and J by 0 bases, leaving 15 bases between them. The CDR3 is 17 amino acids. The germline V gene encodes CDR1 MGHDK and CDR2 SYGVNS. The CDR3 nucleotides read TGTGCCAGCAGTGAACTGGGGGCGGGAACTAGCACAGATACGCAGTATTTT. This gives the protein CASSELGAGTSTDTQYF. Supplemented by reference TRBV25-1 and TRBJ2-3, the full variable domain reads EADIYQTPRYLVIGTGKKITLECSQTMGHDKMYWYQQDPGMELHLIHYSYGVNSTEKGDLSSESTVSRIRTEHFPLTLESARPSHTSQYLCASSELGAGTSTDTQYFGPGTRLTVL.

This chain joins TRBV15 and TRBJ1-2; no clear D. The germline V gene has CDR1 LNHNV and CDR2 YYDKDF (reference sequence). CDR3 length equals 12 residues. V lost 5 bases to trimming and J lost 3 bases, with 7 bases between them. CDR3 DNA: TGTGCCACCAGCGGTGGGGACTATGGCTACACCTTC. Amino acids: CATSGGDYGYTF.

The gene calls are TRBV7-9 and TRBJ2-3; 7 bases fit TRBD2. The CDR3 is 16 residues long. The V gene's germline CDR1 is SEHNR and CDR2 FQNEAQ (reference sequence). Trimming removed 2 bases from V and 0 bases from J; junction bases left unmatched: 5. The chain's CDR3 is CASSLLQGLSTDTQYF. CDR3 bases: TGTGCCAGCAGCTTACTGCAGGGACTAAGCACAGATACGCAGTATTTT.

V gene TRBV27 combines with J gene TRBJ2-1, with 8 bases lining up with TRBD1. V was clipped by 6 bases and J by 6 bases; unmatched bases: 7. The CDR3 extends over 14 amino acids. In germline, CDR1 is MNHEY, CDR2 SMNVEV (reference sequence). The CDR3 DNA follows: TGTGCCAGCAGCAGGACAGGGAACGGCAATGAGCAGTTCTTC. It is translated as CASSRTGNGNEQFF.

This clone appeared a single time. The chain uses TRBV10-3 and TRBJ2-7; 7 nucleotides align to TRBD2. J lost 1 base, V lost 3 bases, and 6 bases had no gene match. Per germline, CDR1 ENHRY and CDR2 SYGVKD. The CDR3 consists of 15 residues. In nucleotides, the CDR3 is TGTGCCATCAGTGATCTGCGGGAGTCTTCCTACGAGCAGTACTTC. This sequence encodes CAISDLRESSYEQYF.

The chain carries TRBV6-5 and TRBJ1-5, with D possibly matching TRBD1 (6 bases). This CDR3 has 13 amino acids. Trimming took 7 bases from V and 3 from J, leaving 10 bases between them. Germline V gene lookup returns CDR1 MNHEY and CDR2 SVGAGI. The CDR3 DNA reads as TGTGCCAGCAACCGACAGGCCAATCAGCCCCAGCATTTT. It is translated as CASNRQANQPQHF.

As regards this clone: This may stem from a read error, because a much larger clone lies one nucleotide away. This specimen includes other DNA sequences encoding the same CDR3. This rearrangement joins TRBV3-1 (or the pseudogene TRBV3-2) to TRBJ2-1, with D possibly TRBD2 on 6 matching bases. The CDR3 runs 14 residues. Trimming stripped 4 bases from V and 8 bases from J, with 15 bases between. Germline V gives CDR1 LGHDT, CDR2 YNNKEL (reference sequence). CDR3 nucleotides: TGTGCCAGCAGCCGTTCACTAGCAGTTGATGAGCAGTTCTTC. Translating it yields CASSRSLAVDEQFF.

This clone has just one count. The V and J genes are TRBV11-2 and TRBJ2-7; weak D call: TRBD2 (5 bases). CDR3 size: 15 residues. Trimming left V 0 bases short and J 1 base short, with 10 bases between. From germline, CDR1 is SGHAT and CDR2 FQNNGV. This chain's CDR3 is CASSLDTGISYEQYF. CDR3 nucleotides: TGTGCCAGCAGCTTAGACACGGGAATATCCTACGAGCAGTACTTC.

The CDR3 protein is CACRQGSSYEQYF. CDR3 nucleotide sequence: TGTGCCTGCCGACAGGGGAGCTCCTACGAGCAGTACTTC. V is TRBV30 and J is TRBJ2-7; 8 nucleotides agree with TRBD1. The V gene end was trimmed by 6 bases and the J gene end by 0 bases; junction bases not matched to a gene: 4. The CDR3 spans 13 residues. Germline-derived CDR1 and CDR2 are GTSNPN and SVGIG (reference sequence).

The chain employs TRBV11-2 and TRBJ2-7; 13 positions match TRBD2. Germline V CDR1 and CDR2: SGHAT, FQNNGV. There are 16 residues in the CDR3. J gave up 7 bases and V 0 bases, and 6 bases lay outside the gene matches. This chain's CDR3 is CASSLEGLAGQREQYF. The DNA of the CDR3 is TGTGCCAGCAGCTTAGAGGGACTAGCGGGACAAAGGGAGCAGTACTTC.

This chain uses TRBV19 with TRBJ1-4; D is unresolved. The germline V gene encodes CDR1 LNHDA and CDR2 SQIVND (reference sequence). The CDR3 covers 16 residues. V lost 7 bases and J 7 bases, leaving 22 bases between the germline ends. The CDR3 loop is CASNPHGRGRSEKLFF. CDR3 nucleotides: TGTGCCAGTAACCCTCACGGAAGAGGTCGAAGTGAAAAACTGTTTTTT.

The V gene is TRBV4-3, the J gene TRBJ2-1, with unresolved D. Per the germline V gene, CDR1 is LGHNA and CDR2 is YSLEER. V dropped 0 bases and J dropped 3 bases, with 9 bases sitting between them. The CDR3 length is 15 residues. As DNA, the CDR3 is TGCGCCAGCAGCCAAGACCCGGCGCTCTACAATGAGCAGTTCTTC. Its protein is CASSQDPALYNEQFF.

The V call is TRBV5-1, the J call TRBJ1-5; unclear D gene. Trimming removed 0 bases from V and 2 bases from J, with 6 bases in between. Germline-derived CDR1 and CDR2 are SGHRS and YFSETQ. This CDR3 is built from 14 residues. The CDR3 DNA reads TGCGCCAGCAGCTTGGAGGCCGGCAATCAGCCCCAGCATTTT. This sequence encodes CASSLEAGNQPQHF.

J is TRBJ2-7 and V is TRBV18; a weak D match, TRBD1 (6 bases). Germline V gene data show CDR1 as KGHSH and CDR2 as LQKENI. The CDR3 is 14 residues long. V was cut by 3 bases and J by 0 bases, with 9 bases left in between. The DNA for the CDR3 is TGTGCCAGCTCACCGGACAGAATCTCCTACGAGCAGTACTTC. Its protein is CASSPDRISYEQYF.

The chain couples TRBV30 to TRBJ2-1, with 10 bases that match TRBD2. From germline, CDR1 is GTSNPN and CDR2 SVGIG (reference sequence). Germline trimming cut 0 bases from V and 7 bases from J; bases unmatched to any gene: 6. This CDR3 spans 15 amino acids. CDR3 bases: TGTGCCTGGAGTGTACGGCTAGCGGGAGTGAATGAGCAGTTCTTC. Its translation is CAWSVRLAGVNEQFF.

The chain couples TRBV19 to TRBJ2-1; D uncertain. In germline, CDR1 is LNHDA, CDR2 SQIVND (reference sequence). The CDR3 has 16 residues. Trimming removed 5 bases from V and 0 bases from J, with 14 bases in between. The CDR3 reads CASSPVRASSYNEQFF. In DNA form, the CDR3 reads TGTGCCAGTAGTCCCGTCCGGGCTTCCTCCTACAATGAGCAGTTCTTC.